This T cell receptor (beta chain) emerged from a study of blood T cell repertoires in COVID-19. TCRdb's table, derived via immunoSEQ multiplex PCR, lists solely in-frame clones and lacks some. The table records about 400,000 clones, more than 85% of them present only once. Germline CDR1 and CDR2: SGHRS and YFSETQ. V lost 3 bases, J lost 4 bases, and 6 bases stayed unmatched. This CDR3 is built from 14 residues. Material: PBMCs or T cells enriched from blood (not recorded which). The V gene is TRBV5-1, the J gene TRBJ1-2, with TRBD1 matching over 7 bases. The receptor was derived from a woman aged 25-40 years who had recovered from COVID-19. The CDR3 nucleotides read TGCGCCAGCAGCTCAGGGGGTTCGGGCTATGGCTACACCTTC. Its translation: CASSSGGSGYGYTF.